This T cell receptor beta chain was obtained from a study of post-analysis software for immune sequencing data. Overall study context: Multiple sclerosis in the patients followed relapsing-remitting, secondary progressive and progressive-relapsing courses.

On this clonotype: Its matching antigen is unknown. One end of the junction fails to match germline, which may point to a read error.

The CDR3 contains 12 residues. CDR1 is LGHDT and CDR2 is YNNKEL in the germline V gene (reference sequence). Unique molecular identifiers were built into the TCR beta cDNA libraries. TCRdb independently ran MiXCR on the PCR reads; one entry per CDR3 protein. The sample lists 150,000 to 200,000 distinct CDR3 sequences; roughly 31% were seen once. Overall study results and limits: Versus controls, multiple sclerosis patients showed significantly lower diversity (normalized Chao1). Higher frequency in patients than in controls was seen for roughly five TRBV segments, with TRBV5-6, TRBV5-1 and TRBV20-1 among them.

This TCR was recovered from a girl between 10 and 17 years old with multiple sclerosis. The V call is TRBV3-1, the J call TRBJ2-5; D possibly corresponds to TRBD2 (5 bases). What was sequenced was blood. In DNA, the CDR3 is TGTGTCAGCAGCCAAGGAGGAGAGACCCAGTACTTC. Protein product: CVSSQGGETQYF.